This T cell receptor beta chain was sequenced during a study of T cells in Graves' hyperthyroidism and ophthalmopathy. Findings and caveats of the study: The model identified upcoming ophthalmopathy a median approximately six months ahead of onset. Blood also showed most of the thyroid clonotypes that were expanded above 0.001.

RNA transcripts served as the template for amplifying TCR beta CDR3 regions. TCR CDR3 underwent first-round RT-PCR with the HTBI primer set. One entry per CDR3 protein results from TCRdb running MiXCR on the multiplex PCR reads. The sample consists of around 340,000 distinct CDR3 sequences, roughly 13% of them appearing once. Patients between 18 and 65 years old had hyperthyroidism, newly diagnosed and lasting under 2 months. For the diagnoses, clinical symptoms, serum thyroxine and TRAb, thyroid ultrasound and orbital computed tomography were used. As concerns this clonotype: Its antigen is as yet unknown.

There are 15 residues in the CDR3. Germline assignment: CDR1 MNHNS and CDR2 SASEGT. The V end lost 4 bases, the J end lost 3 bases, and 12 bases lay between the germline ends. This clonotype originated in a woman in her twenties or thirties with Graves' hyperthyroidism. The chain joins TRBV6-1 to TRBJ2-2; D gene uncertain. The sequenced material came from blood. Written as DNA, the CDR3 is TGTGCCAGCAGTGCAATAGAGGAATACACCGGGGAGCTGTTTTTT. Translated, it gives CASSAIEEYTGELFF.